These T cell receptor beta chains were read from a single sample in a study of human T cells and chemical hapten exposure. TCRdb re-derived calls from the RACE reads in MiXCR, one entry per CDR3 protein. The table lists about 78,000 distinct CDR3 sequences, 8.5% of them singletons. The sequenced sample was whole blood, obtained in connection with sensitization to the hapten diphenylcyclopropenone (DPC). The receptors here all came from a woman aged 45-65 years with alopecia areata. Some clones in this sample may be carry-over from other donors' samples. Both conserved end residues are part of each CDR3. Fields, in order: V gene, clone size, J gene, D gene, CDR3 protein, CDR3 DNA. D genes are given only for firm matches. Some rows have no size entry. The others give once, few or many, or a class for an expanded clone.

v_gene: TRBV4-3; abundance: many; j_gene: TRBJ2-3; d_gene: TRBD2; CDR3aa: CASSKGLALSTDTQYF; CDR3nt: TGCGCCAGCAGCAAGGGACTAGCGCTCAGCACAGATACGCAGTATTTT
v_gene: TRBV12-3/TRBV12-4; abundance: few; j_gene: TRBJ1-1; d_gene: TRBD1; CDR3aa: CASSLSGTGNTEAFF; CDR3nt: TGTGCCAGCAGTCTCTCCGGGACAGGAAACACTGAAGCTTTCTTT
v_gene: TRBV19; abundance: NA; j_gene: TRBJ2-2; d_gene: TRBD2; CDR3aa: CASSRPSGRSTGELFF; CDR3nt: TGTGCCAGTAGTAGACCTAGCGGTCGGAGCACCGGGGAGCTGTTTTTT
v_gene: TRBV20-1; abundance: NA; j_gene: TRBJ2-1; d_gene: TRBD2; CDR3aa: CSAPILAGGPFYEQFF; CDR3nt: TGCAGTGCACCCATACTAGCGGGAGGGCCGTTCTATGAGCAGTTCTTC
v_gene: TRBV7-2; abundance: NA; j_gene: TRBJ1-3; d_gene: NA; CDR3aa: CASSLVHPNTIYF; CDR3nt: TGTGCCAGCAGCTTAGTACACCCCAACACCATATATTTT
v_gene: TRBV14; abundance: NA; j_gene: TRBJ2-3; d_gene: TRBD2; CDR3aa: CASRPRYSGGDTDTQYF; CDR3nt: TGTGCCAGCAGGCCCCGGTATAGCGGGGGTGACACAGATACGCAGTATTTT
v_gene: TRBV11-1; abundance: NA; j_gene: TRBJ2-4; d_gene: NA; CDR3aa: CASSPERRDIQYF; CDR3nt: TGTGCCAGCAGCCCGGAACGGCGCGACATTCAGTACTTC
v_gene: TRBV11-1; abundance: many; j_gene: TRBJ2-1; d_gene: TRBD2; CDR3aa: CASSFRGGVAANEQFF; CDR3nt: TGTGCCAGCAGCTTTCGGGGGGGGGTAGCGGCCAATGAGCAGTTCTTC
v_gene: TRBV14; abundance: NA; j_gene: TRBJ2-3; d_gene: TRBD1; CDR3aa: CASSPGQGRYTDTQYF; CDR3nt: TGTGCCAGCAGCCCTGGACAGGGTCGTTACACAGATACGCAGTATTTT
v_gene: TRBV12-3/TRBV12-4; abundance: many; j_gene: TRBJ1-5; d_gene: TRBD1; CDR3aa: CASSLTGGQPQHF; CDR3nt: TGTGCCAGCAGTTTGACAGGGGGGCAGCCCCAGCATTTT
v_gene: TRBV27; abundance: NA; j_gene: TRBJ2-2; d_gene: NA; CDR3aa: CASSLTVVTGELFF; CDR3nt: TGTGCCAGCAGTTTGACTGTTGTCACCGGGGAGCTGTTTTTT
v_gene: TRBV6-6; abundance: NA; j_gene: TRBJ2-3; d_gene: NA; CDR3aa: CASKIGTDTQYF; CDR3nt: TGTGCCAGCAAAATAGGCACAGATACGCAGTATTTT
v_gene: TRBV3-1; abundance: NA; j_gene: TRBJ2-1; d_gene: TRBD2; CDR3aa: CASSPSSGRAYNEQFF; CDR3nt: TGTGCCAGCAGCCCCTCTAGCGGGAGGGCGTACAATGAGCAGTTCTTC
v_gene: TRBV24-1; abundance: many; j_gene: TRBJ2-2; d_gene: NA; CDR3aa: CATSDFGSNTGELFF; CDR3nt: TGTGCCACCAGTGATTTTGGCAGTAACACCGGGGAGCTGTTTTTT
v_gene: TRBV5-1; abundance: many; j_gene: TRBJ1-1; d_gene: TRBD1; CDR3aa: CASSWTPGGRTEAFF; CDR3nt: TGCGCCAGCAGCTGGACACCAGGGGGAAGGACTGAAGCTTTCTTT
v_gene: TRBV2; abundance: many; j_gene: TRBJ1-1; d_gene: NA; CDR3aa: CASSESGYTEAFF; CDR3nt: TGTGCCAGCAGTGAGTCCGGTTATACTGAAGCTTTCTTT
v_gene: TRBV12-3/TRBV12-4; abundance: NA; j_gene: TRBJ2-3; d_gene: NA; CDR3aa: CASSSRVVIDTQYF; CDR3nt: TGTGCCAGCAGTTCACGGGTGGTCATAGATACGCAGTATTTT
v_gene: TRBV7-2; abundance: NA; j_gene: TRBJ1-1; d_gene: NA; CDR3aa: CANSFGPKDTEAFF; CDR3nt: TGTGCCAACAGCTTCGGACCCAAGGACACTGAAGCTTTCTTT
v_gene: TRBV2; abundance: NA; j_gene: TRBJ2-7; d_gene: NA; CDR3aa: CASSEEEGGYEQYF; CDR3nt: TGTGCCAGCAGTGAGGAGGAAGGAGGCTACGAGCAGTACTTC
v_gene: TRBV19; abundance: many; j_gene: TRBJ1-5; d_gene: NA; CDR3aa: CASRPWDSNQPQHF; CDR3nt: TGTGCCAGTAGACCCTGGGACAGCAATCAGCCCCAGCATTTT
v_gene: TRBV28; abundance: NA; j_gene: TRBJ2-3; d_gene: TRBD2; CDR3aa: CASTIPRGASGADTQYF; CDR3nt: TGTGCCAGCACCATCCCGCGGGGGGCTAGTGGTGCAGATACGCAGTATTTT
v_gene: TRBV10-3; abundance: many; j_gene: TRBJ2-3; d_gene: NA; CDR3aa: CAISESPSGSSTDTQYF; CDR3nt: TGTGCCATCAGTGAGTCTCCGAGCGGTTCTAGCACAGATACGCAGTATTTT
v_gene: TRBV3-1; abundance: many; j_gene: TRBJ1-1; d_gene: NA; CDR3aa: CASSQDPVNTEAFF; CDR3nt: TGTGCCAGCAGCCAAGACCCCGTGAACACTGAAGCTTTCTTT
v_gene: TRBV30; abundance: few; j_gene: TRBJ2-7; d_gene: TRBD2; CDR3aa: CAWSVAGTGEQYF; CDR3nt: TGTGCCTGGAGTGTAGCGGGAACGGGCGAGCAGTACTTC
v_gene: TRBV12-5; abundance: NA; j_gene: TRBJ2-5; d_gene: NA; CDR3aa: CASGLVLKETQYF; CDR3nt: TGTGCTAGTGGTTTGGTACTCAAAGAGACCCAGTACTTC
v_gene: TRBV7-9; abundance: few; j_gene: TRBJ2-7; d_gene: TRBD2; CDR3aa: CASSFGRVGLAGRNEQYF; CDR3nt: TGTGCCAGCAGCTTTGGCAGGGTCGGACTAGCGGGACGCAACGAGCAGTACTTC
v_gene: TRBV9; abundance: NA; j_gene: TRBJ2-3; d_gene: NA; CDR3aa: CASSVGEADTQYF; CDR3nt: TGTGCCAGCAGCGTGGGCGAGGCAGATACGCAGTATTTT
v_gene: TRBV2; abundance: few; j_gene: TRBJ2-7; d_gene: NA; CDR3aa: CASSAGLHEQYF; CDR3nt: TGTGCCAGCAGTGCGGGGCTCCACGAGCAGTACTTC
v_gene: TRBV28; abundance: many; j_gene: TRBJ2-3; d_gene: NA; CDR3aa: CASSFGGNTDTQYF; CDR3nt: TGTGCCAGCAGTTTTGGGGGAAACACAGATACGCAGTATTTT
v_gene: TRBV6-5; abundance: NA; j_gene: TRBJ1-1; d_gene: NA; CDR3aa: CASSYLGGRSTEAFF; CDR3nt: TGTGCCAGCAGTTACTTAGGGGGGAGGAGCACTGAAGCTTTCTTT
v_gene: TRBV4-3; abundance: NA; j_gene: TRBJ1-6; d_gene: NA; CDR3aa: CASSQGTRVNSPLHF; CDR3nt: TGCGCCAGCAGCCAGGGGACTCGGGTTAATTCACCCCTCCACTTT
v_gene: TRBV5-1; abundance: many; j_gene: TRBJ1-2; d_gene: NA; CDR3aa: CASSFGGNDYGYTF; CDR3nt: TGCGCCAGCAGCTTTGGGGGAAATGACTATGGCTACACCTTC
v_gene: TRBV29-1; abundance: NA; j_gene: TRBJ1-1; d_gene: NA; CDR3aa: CSGTGARTEAFF; CDR3nt: TGCAGCGGGACGGGGGCGCGAACTGAAGCTTTCTTT
v_gene: TRBV12-3/TRBV12-4; abundance: few; j_gene: TRBJ2-2; d_gene: TRBD2; CDR3aa: CASSLSRLAENTGELFF; CDR3nt: TGTGCCAGCAGTTTATCCCGACTAGCGGAGAACACCGGGGAGCTGTTTTTT
v_gene: TRBV3-1; abundance: NA; j_gene: TRBJ2-7; d_gene: NA; CDR3aa: CASSQGHRSYEQYF; CDR3nt: TGTGCCAGCAGCCAAGGACACCGCTCCTACGAGCAGTACTTC
v_gene: TRBV9; abundance: few; j_gene: TRBJ2-3; d_gene: NA; CDR3aa: CASSDWTSYTDTQYF; CDR3nt: TGTGCCAGCAGCGATTGGACGTCGTACACAGATACGCAGTATTTT
v_gene: TRBV7-9; abundance: NA; j_gene: TRBJ1-1; d_gene: NA; CDR3aa: CASSPDRAVNTEAFF; CDR3nt: TGTGCCAGCAGCCCGGACAGAGCCGTGAACACTGAAGCTTTCTTT
v_gene: TRBV29-1; abundance: many; j_gene: TRBJ2-5; d_gene: NA; CDR3aa: CSGGAETQYF; CDR3nt: TGCAGCGGGGGAGCGGAGACCCAGTACTTC
v_gene: TRBV7-8; abundance: many; j_gene: TRBJ1-6; d_gene: NA; CDR3aa: CASSLASGPLSPLHF; CDR3nt: TGTGCCAGCAGCTTAGCGTCAGGACCTCTTTCACCCCTCCACTTT
v_gene: TRBV29-1; abundance: many; j_gene: TRBJ2-1; d_gene: NA; CDR3aa: CSVERSSGPYNEQFF; CDR3nt: TGCAGCGTTGAAAGGTCCTCCGGGCCCTACAATGAGCAGTTCTTC
v_gene: TRBV28; abundance: many; j_gene: TRBJ1-5; d_gene: TRBD1; CDR3aa: CASSPRTGNSNQPQHF; CDR3nt: TGTGCCAGCAGTCCTCGGACAGGGAATAGCAATCAGCCCCAGCATTTT
v_gene: TRBV3-1; abundance: many; j_gene: TRBJ1-5; d_gene: NA; CDR3aa: CASSQDPAQPQHF; CDR3nt: TGTGCCAGCAGCCAAGATCCCGCTCAGCCCCAGCATTTT
v_gene: TRBV29-1; abundance: many; j_gene: TRBJ1-4; d_gene: TRBD1; CDR3aa: CSVPLGQGIEEKLFF; CDR3nt: TGCAGCGTTCCTTTGGGACAGGGGATCGAGGAAAAACTGTTTTTT
v_gene: TRBV29-1; abundance: few; j_gene: TRBJ1-1; d_gene: NA; CDR3aa: CSVESVGNTEAFF; CDR3nt: TGCAGCGTTGAGTCGGTAGGGAACACTGAAGCTTTCTTT
v_gene: TRBV20-1; abundance: few; j_gene: TRBJ2-3; d_gene: NA; CDR3aa: CSAREPRPVHTQYF; CDR3nt: TGCAGTGCTAGAGAGCCACGGCCAGTCCATACGCAGTATTTT
v_gene: TRBV20-1; abundance: few; j_gene: TRBJ2-7; d_gene: NA; CDR3aa: CSASGTGVYRSYEQYF; CDR3nt: TGCAGTGCGTCCGGGACTGGAGTTTACAGATCCTACGAGCAGTACTTC
v_gene: TRBV5-5; abundance: many; j_gene: TRBJ2-7; d_gene: NA; CDR3aa: CASSSVAGEQYF; CDR3nt: TGTGCCAGCAGCTCCGTGGCCGGAGAGCAGTACTTC
v_gene: TRBV29-1; abundance: few; j_gene: TRBJ1-1; d_gene: NA; CDR3aa: CSVWAMNTEAFF; CDR3nt: TGCAGCGTTTGGGCCATGAACACTGAAGCTTTCTTT
v_gene: TRBV18; abundance: few; j_gene: TRBJ1-1; d_gene: TRBD1; CDR3aa: CASSPPTGGMGTEAFF; CDR3nt: TGTGCCAGCTCACCACCGACAGGGGGTATGGGCACTGAAGCTTTCTTT
v_gene: TRBV28; abundance: few; j_gene: TRBJ2-7; d_gene: TRBD2; CDR3aa: CATAGTNYEQYF; CDR3nt: TGTGCCACTGCCGGGACTAACTACGAGCAGTACTTC
v_gene: TRBV12-3/TRBV12-4; abundance: many; j_gene: TRBJ1-5; d_gene: TRBD1; CDR3aa: CASSGQGNQPQHF; CDR3nt: TGTGCCAGCAGTGGACAGGGCAATCAGCCCCAGCATTTT
v_gene: TRBV2; abundance: NA; j_gene: TRBJ2-1; d_gene: NA; CDR3aa: CASSARGSEQFF; CDR3nt: TGTGCCAGCAGTGCCAGGGGCAGTGAGCAGTTCTTC
v_gene: TRBV3-1; abundance: NA; j_gene: TRBJ2-2; d_gene: NA; CDR3aa: CASSPTPTVANTGELFF; CDR3nt: TGTGCCAGCAGCCCGACCCCTACTGTTGCGAACACCGGGGAGCTGTTTTTT